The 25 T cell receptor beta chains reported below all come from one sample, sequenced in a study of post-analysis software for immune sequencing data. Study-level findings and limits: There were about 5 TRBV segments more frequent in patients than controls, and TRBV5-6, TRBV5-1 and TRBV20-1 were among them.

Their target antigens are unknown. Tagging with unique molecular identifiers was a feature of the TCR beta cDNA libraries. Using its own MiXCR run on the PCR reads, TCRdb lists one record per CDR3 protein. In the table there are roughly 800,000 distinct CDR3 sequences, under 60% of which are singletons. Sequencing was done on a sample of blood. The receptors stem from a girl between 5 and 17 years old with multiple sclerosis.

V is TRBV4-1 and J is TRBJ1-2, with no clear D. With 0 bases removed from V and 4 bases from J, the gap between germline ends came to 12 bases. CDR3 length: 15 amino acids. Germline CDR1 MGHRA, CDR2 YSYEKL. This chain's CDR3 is CASSQERLAAYGYTF. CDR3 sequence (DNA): TGCGCCAGCAGCCAAGAAAGGCTGGCGGCCTATGGCTACACCTTC.

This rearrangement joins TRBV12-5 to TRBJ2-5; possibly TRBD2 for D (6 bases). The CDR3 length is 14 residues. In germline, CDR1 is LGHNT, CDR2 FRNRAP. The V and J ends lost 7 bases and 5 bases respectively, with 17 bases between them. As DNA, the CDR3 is TGTGCTAGTGACATGCCGGGACTCCATGAGACCCAGTACTTC. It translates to CASDMPGLHETQYF.

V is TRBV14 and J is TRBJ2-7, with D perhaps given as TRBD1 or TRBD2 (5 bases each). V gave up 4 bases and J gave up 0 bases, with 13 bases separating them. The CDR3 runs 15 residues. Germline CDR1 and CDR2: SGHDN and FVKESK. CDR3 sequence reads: CASSPRDGNSYEQYF. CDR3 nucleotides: TGTGCCAGCAGCCCCCGGGACGGGAACTCCTACGAGCAGTACTTC.

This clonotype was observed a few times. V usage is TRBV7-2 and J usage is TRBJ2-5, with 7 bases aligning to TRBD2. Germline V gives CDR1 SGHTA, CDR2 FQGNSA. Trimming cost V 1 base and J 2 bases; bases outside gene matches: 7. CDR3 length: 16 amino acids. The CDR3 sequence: CASSLVASSGQETQYF. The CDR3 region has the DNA TGTGCCAGCAGCTTAGTAGCATCTAGCGGTCAAGAGACCCAGTACTTC.

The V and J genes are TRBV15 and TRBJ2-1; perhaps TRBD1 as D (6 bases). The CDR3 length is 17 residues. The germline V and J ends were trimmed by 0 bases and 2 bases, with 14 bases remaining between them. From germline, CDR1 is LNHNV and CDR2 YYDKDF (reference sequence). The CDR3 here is CATSRDPGQSTYNEQFF. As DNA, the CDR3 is TGTGCCACCAGCAGAGATCCCGGACAGAGTACCTACAATGAGCAGTTCTTC.

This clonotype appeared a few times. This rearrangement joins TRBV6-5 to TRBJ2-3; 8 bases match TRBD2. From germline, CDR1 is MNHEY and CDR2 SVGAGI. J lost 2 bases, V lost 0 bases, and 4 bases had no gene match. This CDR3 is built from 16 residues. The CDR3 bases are TGTGCCAGCAGTTACTCTAGCGGGGTAAACACAGATACGCAGTATTTT. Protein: CASSYSSGVNTDTQYF.

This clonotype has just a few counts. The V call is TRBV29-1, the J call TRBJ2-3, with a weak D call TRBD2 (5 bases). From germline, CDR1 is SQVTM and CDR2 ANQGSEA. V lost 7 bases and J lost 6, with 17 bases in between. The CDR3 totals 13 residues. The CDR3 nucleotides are TGCAGCGGAAAGACTACGCTGGGGGATACGCAGTATTTT. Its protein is CSGKTTLGDTQYF.

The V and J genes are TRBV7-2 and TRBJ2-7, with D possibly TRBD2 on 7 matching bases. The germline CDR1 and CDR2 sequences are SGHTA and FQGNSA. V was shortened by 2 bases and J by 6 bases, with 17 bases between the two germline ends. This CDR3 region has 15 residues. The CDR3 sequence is CASSLFGGGGVEQYF. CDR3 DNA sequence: TGTGCCAGCAGCTTATTTGGGGGCGGGGGAGTCGAGCAGTACTTC.

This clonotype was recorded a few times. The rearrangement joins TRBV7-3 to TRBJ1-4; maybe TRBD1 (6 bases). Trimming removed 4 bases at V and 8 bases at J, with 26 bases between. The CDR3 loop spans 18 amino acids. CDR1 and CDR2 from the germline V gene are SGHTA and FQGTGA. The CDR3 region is CASSWLRANREGGEKLFF. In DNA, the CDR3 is TGTGCCAGCAGCTGGCTTCGGGCGAACAGGGAAGGGGGAGAAAAACTGTTTTTT.

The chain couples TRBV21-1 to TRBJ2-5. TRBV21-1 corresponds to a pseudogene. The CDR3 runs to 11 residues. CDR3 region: CASSKEETQYF. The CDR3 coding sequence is TGTGCCAGCAGCAAAGAAGAGACCCAGTACTTC.

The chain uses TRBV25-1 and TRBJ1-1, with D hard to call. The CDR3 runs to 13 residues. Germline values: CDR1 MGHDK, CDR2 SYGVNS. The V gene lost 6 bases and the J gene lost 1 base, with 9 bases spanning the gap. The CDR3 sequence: CASSGYRNTEAFF. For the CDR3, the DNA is TGTGCCAGCAGCGGGTACAGGAACACTGAAGCTTTCTTT.

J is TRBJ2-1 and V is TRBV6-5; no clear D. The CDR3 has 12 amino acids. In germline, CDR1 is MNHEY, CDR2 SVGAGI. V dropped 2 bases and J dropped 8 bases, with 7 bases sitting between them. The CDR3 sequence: CASSYAGDEQFF. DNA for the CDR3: TGTGCCAGCAGTTACGCAGGTGATGAGCAGTTCTTC.

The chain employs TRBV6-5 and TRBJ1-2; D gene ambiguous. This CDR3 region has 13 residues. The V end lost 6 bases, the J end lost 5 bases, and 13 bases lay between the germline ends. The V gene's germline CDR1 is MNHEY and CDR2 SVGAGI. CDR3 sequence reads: CASRYLNGYGYTF. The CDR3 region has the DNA TGTGCCAGCAGGTATCTGAATGGATATGGCTACACCTTC.

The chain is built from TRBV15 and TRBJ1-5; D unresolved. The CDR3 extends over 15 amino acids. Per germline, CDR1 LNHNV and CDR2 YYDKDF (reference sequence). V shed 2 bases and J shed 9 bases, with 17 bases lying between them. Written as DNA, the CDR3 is TGTGCCACCAGCAGAAATAGTCCACCGGGTTCGCCCCAGCATTTT. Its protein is CATSRNSPPGSPQHF.

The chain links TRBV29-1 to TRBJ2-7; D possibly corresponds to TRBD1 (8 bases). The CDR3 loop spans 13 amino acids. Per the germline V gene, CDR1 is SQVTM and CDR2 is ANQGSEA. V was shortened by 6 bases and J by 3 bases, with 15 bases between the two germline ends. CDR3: CSVAGDRNYEQYF. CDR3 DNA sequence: TGCAGCGTGGCGGGGGACAGGAACTACGAGCAGTACTTC.

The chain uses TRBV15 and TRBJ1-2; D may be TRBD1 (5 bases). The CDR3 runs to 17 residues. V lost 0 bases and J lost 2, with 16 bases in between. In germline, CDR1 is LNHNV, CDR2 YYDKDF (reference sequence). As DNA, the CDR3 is TGTGCCACCAGCAGAGACCCTTGGGACCCAGGCAACTATGGCTACACCTTC. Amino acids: CATSRDPWDPGNYGYTF. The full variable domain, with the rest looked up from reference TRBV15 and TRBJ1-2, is DAMVIQNPRYQVTQFGKPVTLSCSQTLNHNVMYWYQQKSSQAPKLLFHYYDKDFNNEADTPDNFQSRRPNTSFCFLDIRSPGLGDTAMYLCATSRDPWDPGNYGYTFGSGTRLTVV.

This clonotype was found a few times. The CDR3 here is CSARGPVQGTDTQYF. CDR3 DNA sequence: TGCAGTGCCCGCGGACCGGTTCAAGGCACAGATACGCAGTATTTT. The chain combines TRBV20-1 with TRBJ2-3; D gene ambiguous. This CDR3 contains 15 residues. Germline-derived CDR1 and CDR2 are DFQATT and SNEGSKA (reference sequence). Trimming took 6 bases from V and 1 from J, leaving 17 bases between them.

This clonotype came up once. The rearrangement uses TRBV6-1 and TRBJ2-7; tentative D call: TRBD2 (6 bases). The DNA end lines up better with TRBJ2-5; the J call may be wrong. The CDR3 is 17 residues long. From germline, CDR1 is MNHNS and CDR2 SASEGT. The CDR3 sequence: CASVTSFSRGAGETQYF. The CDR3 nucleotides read TGTGCCAGCGTAACCTCTTTTTCGAGAGGGGCGGGGGAGACCCAGTACTTC.

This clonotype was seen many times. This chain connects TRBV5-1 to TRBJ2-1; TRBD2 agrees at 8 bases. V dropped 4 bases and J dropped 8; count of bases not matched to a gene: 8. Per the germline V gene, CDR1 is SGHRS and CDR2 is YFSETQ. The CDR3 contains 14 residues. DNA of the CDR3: TGCGCCAGCAGCCCTGGGACTAGTTTCGATGAGCAGTTCTTC. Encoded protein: CASSPGTSFDEQFF. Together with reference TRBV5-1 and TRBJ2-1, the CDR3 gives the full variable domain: KAGVTQTPRYLIKTRGQQVTLSCSPISGHRSVSWYQQTPGQGLQFLFEYFSETQRNKGNFPGRFSGRQFSNSRSEMNVSTLELGDSALYLCASSPGTSFDEQFFGPGTRLTVL.

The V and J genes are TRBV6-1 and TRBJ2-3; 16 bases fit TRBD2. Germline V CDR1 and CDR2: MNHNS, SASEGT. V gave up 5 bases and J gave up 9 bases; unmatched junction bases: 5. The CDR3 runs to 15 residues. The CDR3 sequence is CASSTGTSGRDTQYF. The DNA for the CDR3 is TGTGCCAGCAGTACTGGGACTAGCGGGAGGGACACGCAGTATTTT.

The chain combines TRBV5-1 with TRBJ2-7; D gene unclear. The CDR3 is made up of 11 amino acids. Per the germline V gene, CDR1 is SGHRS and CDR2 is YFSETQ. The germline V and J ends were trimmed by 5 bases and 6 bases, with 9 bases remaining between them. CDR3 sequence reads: CASRSGLEQYF. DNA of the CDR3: TGCGCCAGCAGATCCGGCCTCGAGCAGTACTTC.

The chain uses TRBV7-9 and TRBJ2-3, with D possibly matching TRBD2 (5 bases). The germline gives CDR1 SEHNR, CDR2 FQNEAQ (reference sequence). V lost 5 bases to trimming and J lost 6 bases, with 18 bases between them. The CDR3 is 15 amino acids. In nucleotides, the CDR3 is TGTGCCAGCAGCCCCATGACGGGTTGGGAGGATACGCAGTATTTT. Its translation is CASSPMTGWEDTQYF.

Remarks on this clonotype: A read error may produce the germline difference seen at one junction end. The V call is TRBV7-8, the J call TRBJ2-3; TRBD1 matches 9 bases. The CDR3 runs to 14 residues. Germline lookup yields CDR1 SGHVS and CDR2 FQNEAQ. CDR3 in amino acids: CASSPGQGRDTQNF. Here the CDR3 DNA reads TGTGCCAGCAGCCCAGGACAGGGGAGAGATACGCAGAATTTT.

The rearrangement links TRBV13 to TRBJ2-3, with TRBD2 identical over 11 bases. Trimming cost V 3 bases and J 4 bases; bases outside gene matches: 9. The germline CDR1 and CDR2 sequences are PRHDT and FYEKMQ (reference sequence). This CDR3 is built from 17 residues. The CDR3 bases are TGTGCCAGCAGCTTTGGGCTAGCGGGAGGACCCGCAGATACGCAGTATTTT. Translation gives CASSFGLAGGPADTQYF.

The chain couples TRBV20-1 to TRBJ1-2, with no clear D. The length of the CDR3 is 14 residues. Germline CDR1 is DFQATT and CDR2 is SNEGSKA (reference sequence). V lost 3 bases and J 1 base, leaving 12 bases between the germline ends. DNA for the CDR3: TGCAGTGCTAGCAGGTTGGGTAGTAACTATGGCTACACCTTC. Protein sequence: CSASRLGSNYGYTF.